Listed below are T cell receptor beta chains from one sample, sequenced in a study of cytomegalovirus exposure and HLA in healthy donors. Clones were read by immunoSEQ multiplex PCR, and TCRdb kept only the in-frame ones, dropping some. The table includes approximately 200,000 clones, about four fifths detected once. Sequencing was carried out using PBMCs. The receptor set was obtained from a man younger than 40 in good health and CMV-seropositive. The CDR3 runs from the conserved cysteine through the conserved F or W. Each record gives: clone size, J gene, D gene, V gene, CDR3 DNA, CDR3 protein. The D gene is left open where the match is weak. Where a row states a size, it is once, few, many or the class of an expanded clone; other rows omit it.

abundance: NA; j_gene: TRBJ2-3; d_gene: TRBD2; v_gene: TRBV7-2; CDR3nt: TGTGCCAGCAGGATAGAGCGGGGGGGCACCACAGATACGCAGTATTTT; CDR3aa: CASRIERGGTTDTQYF
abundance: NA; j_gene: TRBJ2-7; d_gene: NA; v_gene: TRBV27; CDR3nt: TGTGCCAGCAGCCCTACCCTCTCTCTCGAGCAGTACTTC; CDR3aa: CASSPTLSLEQYF
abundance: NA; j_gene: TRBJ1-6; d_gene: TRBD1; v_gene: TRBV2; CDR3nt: TGTGCCAGCAGAGCGACAGGGGGTGGTAATTCACCCCTCCACTTT; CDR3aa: CASRATGGGNSPLHF
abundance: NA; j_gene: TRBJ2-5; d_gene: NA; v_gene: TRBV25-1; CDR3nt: TGTGCCAGCAGTTGGGGCGCGCGAGAGACCCAGTACTTC; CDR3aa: CASSWGARETQYF
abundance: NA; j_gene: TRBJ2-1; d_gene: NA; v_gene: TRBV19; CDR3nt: TGTGCCAGTAGCCATGGGGCGGGCAGGGGCCCGTACAATGAGCAGTTCTTC; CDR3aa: CASSHGAGRGPYNEQFF
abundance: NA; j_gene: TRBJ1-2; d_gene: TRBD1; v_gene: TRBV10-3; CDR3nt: TGTGCCATCAGTCAACCAGGGGGCGGCTATGGCTACACCTTC; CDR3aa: CAISQPGGGYGYTF
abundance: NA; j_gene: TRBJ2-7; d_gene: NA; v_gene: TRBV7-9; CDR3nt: TGTGCCAGCAGCCAACCCGCGACTAGCTACGAGCAGTACTTC; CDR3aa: CASSQPATSYEQYF
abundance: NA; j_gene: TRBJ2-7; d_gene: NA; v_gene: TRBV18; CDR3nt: TGTGCCAGCTCACCCCCCTCCTCCTACGAGCAGTACTTC; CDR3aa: CASSPPSSYEQYF
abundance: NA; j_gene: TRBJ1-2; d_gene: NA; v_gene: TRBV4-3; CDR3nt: TGCGCCAGCAGCCAAGTTTCAGGATCCGGAGGCTACACCTTC; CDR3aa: CASSQVSGSGGYTF
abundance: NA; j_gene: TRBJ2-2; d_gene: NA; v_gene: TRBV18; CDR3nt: TGTGCCAGCTCACCAAACAGAGCAACCGGGGAGCTGTTTTTT; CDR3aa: CASSPNRATGELFF
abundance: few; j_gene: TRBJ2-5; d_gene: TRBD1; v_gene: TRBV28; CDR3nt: TGTGCCAGCAGTTTACTTGAGGGCAGGGGGCGTGAGACCCAGTACTTC; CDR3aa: CASSLLEGRGRETQYF
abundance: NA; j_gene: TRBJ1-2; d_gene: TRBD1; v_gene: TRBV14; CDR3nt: TGTGCCAGCAGCCCTCCTACAGGGGGATACTATGGCTACACCTTC; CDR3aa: CASSPPTGGYYGYTF
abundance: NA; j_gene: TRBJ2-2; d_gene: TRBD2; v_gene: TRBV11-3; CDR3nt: TGTGCCAGCAGCTTAGCATTCACTAGCGGCCCGAACACCGGGGAGCTGTTTTTT; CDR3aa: CASSLAFTSGPNTGELFF
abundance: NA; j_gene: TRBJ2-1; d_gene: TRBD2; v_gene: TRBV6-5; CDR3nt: TGTGCCAGCAGGGGAGGACTAGCGGGATATGAGCAGTTCTTC; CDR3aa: CASRGGLAGYEQFF
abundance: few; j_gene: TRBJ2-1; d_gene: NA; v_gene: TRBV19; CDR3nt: TGTGCCAGTAGTATCGATTTTACCACAAATGAGCAGTTCTTC; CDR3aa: CASSIDFTTNEQFF
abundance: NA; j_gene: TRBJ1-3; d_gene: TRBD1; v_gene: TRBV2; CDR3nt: TGTGCCAGCAGCTCACAGGGGCCTGGAAACACCATATATTTT; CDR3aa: CASSSQGPGNTIYF
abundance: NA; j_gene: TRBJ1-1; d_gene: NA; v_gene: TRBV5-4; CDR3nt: TGTGCCAGCAGCGATCGCCAGGGATCGGAAGCTTTCTTT; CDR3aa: CASSDRQGSEAFF
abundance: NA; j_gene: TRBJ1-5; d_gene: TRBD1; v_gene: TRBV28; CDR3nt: TGTGCCAGCAGTCCGTATCCGGGGACAGGGTACGGCCATCAGCCCCAGCATTTT; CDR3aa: CASSPYPGTGYGHQPQHF
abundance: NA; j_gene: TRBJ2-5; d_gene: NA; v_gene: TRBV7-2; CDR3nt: TGTGCCAGCAGCTTATCGGAGACCCAGTACTTC; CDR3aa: CASSLSETQYF
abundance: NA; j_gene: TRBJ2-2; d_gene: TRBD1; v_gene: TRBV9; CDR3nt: TGTGCCAGCAGAGACGGAGACAGGGGGAACACCGGGGAGCTGTTTTTT; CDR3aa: CASRDGDRGNTGELFF
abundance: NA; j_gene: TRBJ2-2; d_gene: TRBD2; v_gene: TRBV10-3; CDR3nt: TGTGCCATCAATCGGGGGACTAGCGGGGGCGGGGAGCTGTTTTTT; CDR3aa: CAINRGTSGGGELFF
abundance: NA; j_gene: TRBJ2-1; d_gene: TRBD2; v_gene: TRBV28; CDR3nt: TGTGCCAGCAGTCAACCGGGACTAGCGGGAGCCAATGAGCAGTTCTTC; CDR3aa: CASSQPGLAGANEQFF
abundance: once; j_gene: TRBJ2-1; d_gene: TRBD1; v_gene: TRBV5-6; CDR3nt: TGTGCCAGCAGCAACGGACAGGGTAGGAATGAGCAGTTCTTC; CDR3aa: CASSNGQGRNEQFF
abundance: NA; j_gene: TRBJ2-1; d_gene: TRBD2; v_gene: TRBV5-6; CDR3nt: TGTGCCAGCAGCCGAGGGACTAGCGGTTCGTACAATGAGCAGTTCTTC; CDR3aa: CASSRGTSGSYNEQFF
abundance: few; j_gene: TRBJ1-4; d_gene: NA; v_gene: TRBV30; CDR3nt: TGTGCCTGGAGTGTACCGCTCAGGGGTGAAAAACTGTTTTTT; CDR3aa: CAWSVPLRGEKLFF
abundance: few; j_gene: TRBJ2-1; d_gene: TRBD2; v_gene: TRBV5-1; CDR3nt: TGCGCCAGCAGCCCCCAGCCCGGGAGGGCCTTGGTCTACAATGAGCAGTTCTTC; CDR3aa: CASSPQPGRALVYNEQFF
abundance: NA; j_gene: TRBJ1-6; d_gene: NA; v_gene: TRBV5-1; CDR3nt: TGCGCCAGCAGCTTGAACTCTAATTCACCCCTCCACTTT; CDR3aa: CASSLNSNSPLHF
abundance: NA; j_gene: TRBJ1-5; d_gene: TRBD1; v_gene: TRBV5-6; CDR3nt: TGTGCCAGCAGCTGGTCAGGGGGGACGCAGCCCCAGCATTTT; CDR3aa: CASSWSGGTQPQHF
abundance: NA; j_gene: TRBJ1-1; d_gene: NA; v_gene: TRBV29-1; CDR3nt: TGCAGCGTTGAAATCCTCTCGGGGAGAGGAACTGAAGCTTTCTTT; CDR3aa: CSVEILSGRGTEAFF
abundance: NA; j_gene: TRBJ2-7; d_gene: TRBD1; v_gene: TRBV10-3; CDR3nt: TGTGCCATCAGTGACCACCGGGACAGGTTTAACTTC; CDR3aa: CAISDHRDRFNF
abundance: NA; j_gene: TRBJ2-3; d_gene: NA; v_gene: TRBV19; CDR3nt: TGTGCCAGTAGTTTACGGACAGCAAGGGACACAGATACGCAGTATTTT; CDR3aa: CASSLRTARDTDTQYF
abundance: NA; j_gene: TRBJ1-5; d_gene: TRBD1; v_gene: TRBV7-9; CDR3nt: TGTGCCAGCAGCCTGGACAGGGGCCTTAAGGGTGGCAATCAGCCCCAGCATTTT; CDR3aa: CASSLDRGLKGGNQPQHF
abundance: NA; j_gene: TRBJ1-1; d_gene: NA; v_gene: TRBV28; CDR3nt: TGTGCCAGCAGTTTTGGGGCAGGAGAAGCTTTCTTT; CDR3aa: CASSFGAGEAFF
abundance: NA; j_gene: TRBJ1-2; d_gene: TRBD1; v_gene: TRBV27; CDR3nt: TGTGCCAGCAGGACCAGACAGGGGAACTATGGCTACACCTTC; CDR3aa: CASRTRQGNYGYTF
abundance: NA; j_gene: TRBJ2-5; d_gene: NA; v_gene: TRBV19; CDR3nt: TGTGCCAGCGGTGGGGGCTTGCAAGAGACCCAGTACTTC; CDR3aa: CASGGGLQETQYF
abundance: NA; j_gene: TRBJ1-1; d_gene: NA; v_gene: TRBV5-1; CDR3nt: TGCGCCAGCAGCTTCAACGGGAACACTGAAGCTTTCTTT; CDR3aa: CASSFNGNTEAFF
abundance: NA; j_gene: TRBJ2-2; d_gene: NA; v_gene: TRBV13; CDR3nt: TGTGCCAGCAGCTTGTATTCCGGGAGGAACACCGGGGAGCTGTTTTTT; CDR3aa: CASSLYSGRNTGELFF
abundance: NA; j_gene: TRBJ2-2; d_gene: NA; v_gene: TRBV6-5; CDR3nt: TGTGCCAGCAGTTACCGACGCCGGAGCACCGGGGAGCTGTTTTTT; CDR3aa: CASSYRRRSTGELFF
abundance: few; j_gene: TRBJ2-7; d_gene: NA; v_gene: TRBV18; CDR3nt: TGTGCCAGCTCACCAGACTTAACCTCCTACGAGCAGTACTTC; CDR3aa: CASSPDLTSYEQYF
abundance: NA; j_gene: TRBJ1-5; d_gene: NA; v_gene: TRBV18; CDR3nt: TGTGCCAGCTCACTAGTACGGGGAGGCAATCAGCCCCAGCATTTT; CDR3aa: CASSLVRGGNQPQHF
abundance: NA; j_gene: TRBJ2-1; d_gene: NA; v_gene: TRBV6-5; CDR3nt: TGTGCCAGCAGGGCAACCTACAATGAGCAGTTCTTC; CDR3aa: CASRATYNEQFF
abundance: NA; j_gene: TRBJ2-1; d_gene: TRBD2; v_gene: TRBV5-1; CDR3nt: TGCGCCAGCAGCTTGGGAGCGGGGGCGAACAATGAGCAGTTCTTC; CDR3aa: CASSLGAGANNEQFF
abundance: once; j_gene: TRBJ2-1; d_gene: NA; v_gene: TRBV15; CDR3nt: TGTGCCACCAGCTATCCGGGACTCCCTAGCTCCTACAATGAGCAGTTCTTC; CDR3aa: CATSYPGLPSSYNEQFF
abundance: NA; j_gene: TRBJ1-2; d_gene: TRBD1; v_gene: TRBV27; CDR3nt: TGTGCCAGCAGTTCATCTCACTTACAGGGGGGCTATGGCTACACCTTC; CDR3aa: CASSSSHLQGGYGYTF
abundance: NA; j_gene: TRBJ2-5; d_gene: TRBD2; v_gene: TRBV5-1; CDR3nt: TGCGCCAGCAGCCCGGGGACTAGCGGGGCCCAAGAGACCCAGTACTTC; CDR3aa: CASSPGTSGAQETQYF
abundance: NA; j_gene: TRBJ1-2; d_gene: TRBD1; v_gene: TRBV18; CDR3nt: TGTGCCAGCTCCCTAGCGGGGACAGGGGACTATGGCTACACCTTC; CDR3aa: CASSLAGTGDYGYTF
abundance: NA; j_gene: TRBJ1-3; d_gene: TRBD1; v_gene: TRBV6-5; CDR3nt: TGTGCCAGCAGCTGGACAGGGGCTGGAAACACCATATATTTT; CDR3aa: CASSWTGAGNTIYF
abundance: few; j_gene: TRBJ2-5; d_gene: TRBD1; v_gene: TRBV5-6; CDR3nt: TGTGCCAGCAGCTTGGCCTCAGCAGGACAGGGCGGACAGACCCAGTACTTC; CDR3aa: CASSLASAGQGGQTQYF
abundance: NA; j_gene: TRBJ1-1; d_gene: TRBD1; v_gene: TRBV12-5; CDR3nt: TGTGCTAGTGGTTCCCCTAGGGACAGGGGTTCCCCCGGCATGAACACTGAAGCTTTCTTT; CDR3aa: CASGSPRDRGSPGMNTEAFF
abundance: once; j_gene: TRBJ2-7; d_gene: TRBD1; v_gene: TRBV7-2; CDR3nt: TGTGCCAGCAGCTTTCAGGGGGCTGACTACGAGCAGTACTTC; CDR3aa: CASSFQGADYEQYF
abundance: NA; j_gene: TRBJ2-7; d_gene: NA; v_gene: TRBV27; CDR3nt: TGTGCCAGCAGTTTCGCCAGGGGTTACGAGCAGTACTTC; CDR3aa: CASSFARGYEQYF
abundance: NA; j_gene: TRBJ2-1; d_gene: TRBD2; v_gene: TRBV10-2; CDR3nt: TGCGCCAGCAGTTTGTCTAGCGGGAGTTACAATGAGCAGTTCTTC; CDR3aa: CASSLSSGSYNEQFF
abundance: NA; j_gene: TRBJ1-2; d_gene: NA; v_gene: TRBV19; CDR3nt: TGTGCCAGTAGCCCCGGCCGACTCGGCTACACCTTC; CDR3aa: CASSPGRLGYTF
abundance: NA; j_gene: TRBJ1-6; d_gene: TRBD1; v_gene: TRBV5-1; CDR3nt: TGCGCCAGCAGCTTGAGAGGGGGCGATTCACCCCTCCACTTT; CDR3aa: CASSLRGGDSPLHF
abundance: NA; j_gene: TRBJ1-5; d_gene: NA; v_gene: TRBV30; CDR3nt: TGTGCTTTTGATATAGGGGGCAATCAGCCCCAGCATTTT; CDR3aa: CAFDIGGNQPQHF
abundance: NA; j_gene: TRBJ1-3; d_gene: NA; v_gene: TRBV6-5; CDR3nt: TGTGCCAGCAGTCCGGGAGGTACTGGAAACACCATATATTTT; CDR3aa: CASSPGGTGNTIYF
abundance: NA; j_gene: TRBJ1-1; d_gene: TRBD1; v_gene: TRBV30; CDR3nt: TGTGCCTGGTCGGGACAGGGCGCGGCTGAAGCTTTCTTT; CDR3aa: CAWSGQGAAEAFF